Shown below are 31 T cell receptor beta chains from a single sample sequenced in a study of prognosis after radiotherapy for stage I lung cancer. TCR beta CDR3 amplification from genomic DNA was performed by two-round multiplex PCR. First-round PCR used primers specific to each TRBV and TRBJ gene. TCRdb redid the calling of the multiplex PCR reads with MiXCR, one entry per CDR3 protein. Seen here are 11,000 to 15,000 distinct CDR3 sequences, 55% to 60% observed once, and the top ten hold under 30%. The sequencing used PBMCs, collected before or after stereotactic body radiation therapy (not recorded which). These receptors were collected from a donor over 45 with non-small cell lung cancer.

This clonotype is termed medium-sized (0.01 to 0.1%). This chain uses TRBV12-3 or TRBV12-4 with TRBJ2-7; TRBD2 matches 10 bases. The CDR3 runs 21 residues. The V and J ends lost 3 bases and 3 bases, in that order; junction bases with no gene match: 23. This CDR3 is CASSLDRQRAGLARSSYEQYF. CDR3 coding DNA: TGTGCCAGCAGTTTGGATCGCCAACGGGCGGGACTAGCGCGGTCAAGCTACGAGCAGTACTTC.

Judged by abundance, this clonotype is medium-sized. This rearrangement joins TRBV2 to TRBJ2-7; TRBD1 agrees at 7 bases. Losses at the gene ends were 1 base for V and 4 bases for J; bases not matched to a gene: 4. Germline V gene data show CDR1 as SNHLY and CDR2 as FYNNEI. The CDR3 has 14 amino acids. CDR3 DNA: TGTGCCAGCAGTGAAGGGGCCAGGGGGTACGAGCAGTACTTC. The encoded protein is CASSEGARGYEQYF.

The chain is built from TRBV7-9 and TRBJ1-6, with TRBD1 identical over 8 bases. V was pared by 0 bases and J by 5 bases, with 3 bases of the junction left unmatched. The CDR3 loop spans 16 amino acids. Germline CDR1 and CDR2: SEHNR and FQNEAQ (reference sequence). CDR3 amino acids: CASSLATGGNNSPLHF. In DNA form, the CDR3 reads TGTGCCAGCAGCTTAGCTACAGGGGGTAATAATTCACCCCTCCACTTT.

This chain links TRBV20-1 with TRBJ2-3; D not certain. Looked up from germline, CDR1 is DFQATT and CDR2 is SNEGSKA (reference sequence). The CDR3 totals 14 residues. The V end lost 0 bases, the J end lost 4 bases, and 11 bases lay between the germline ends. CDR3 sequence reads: CSARDIFGADTQYF. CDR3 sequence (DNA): TGCAGTGCTAGAGATATCTTCGGCGCAGATACGCAGTATTTT.

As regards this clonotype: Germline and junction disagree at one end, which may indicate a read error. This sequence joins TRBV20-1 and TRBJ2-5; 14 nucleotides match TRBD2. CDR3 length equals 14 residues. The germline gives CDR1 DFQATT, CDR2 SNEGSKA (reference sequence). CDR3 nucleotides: TGCAGTGCTACGGGACTAGCGGGAGAAGAGAACCAGTACTTC. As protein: CSATGLAGEENQYF.

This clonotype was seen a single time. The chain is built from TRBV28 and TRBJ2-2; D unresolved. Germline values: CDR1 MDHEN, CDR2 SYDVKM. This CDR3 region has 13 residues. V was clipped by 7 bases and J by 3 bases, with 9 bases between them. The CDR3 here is CASKGSDTGELFF. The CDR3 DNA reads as TGTGCCAGCAAGGGCTCAGACACCGGGGAGCTGTTTTTT.

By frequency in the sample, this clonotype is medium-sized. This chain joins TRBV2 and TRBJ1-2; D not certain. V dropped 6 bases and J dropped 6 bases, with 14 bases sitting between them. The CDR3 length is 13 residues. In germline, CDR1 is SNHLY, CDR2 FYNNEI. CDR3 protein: CASSVIGDDGYTF. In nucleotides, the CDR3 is TGTGCCAGCAGCGTCATCGGGGATGATGGCTACACCTTC.

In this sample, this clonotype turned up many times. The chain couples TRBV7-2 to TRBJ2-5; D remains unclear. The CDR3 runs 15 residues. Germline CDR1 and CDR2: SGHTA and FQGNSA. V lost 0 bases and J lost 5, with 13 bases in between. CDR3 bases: TGTGCCAGCAGCTTAGCGCAGGAGCGTTTGGAGACCCAGTACTTC. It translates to CASSLAQERLETQYF. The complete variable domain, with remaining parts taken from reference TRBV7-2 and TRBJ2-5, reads GAGVSQSPSNKVTEKGKDVELRCDPISGHTALYWYRQSLGQGLEFLIYFQGNSAPDKSGLPSDRFSAERTGGSVSTLTIQRTQQEDSAVYLCASSLAQERLETQYFGPGTRLLVL.

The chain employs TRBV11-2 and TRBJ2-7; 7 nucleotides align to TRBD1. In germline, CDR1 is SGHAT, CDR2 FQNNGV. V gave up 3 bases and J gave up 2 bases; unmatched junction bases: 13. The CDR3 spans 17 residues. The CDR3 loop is CASSFGPVYRGAYEQYF. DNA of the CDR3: TGTGCCAGCAGCTTCGGCCCCGTCTACAGGGGCGCCTACGAGCAGTACTTC.

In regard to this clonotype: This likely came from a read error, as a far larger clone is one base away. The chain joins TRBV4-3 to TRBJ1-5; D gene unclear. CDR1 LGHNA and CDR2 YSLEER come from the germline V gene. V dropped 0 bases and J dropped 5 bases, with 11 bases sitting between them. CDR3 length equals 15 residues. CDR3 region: CASSQDPNGYQPQHF. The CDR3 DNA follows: TGCGCCAGCAGCCAAGACCCGAATGGATATCAGCCCCAGCATTTT.

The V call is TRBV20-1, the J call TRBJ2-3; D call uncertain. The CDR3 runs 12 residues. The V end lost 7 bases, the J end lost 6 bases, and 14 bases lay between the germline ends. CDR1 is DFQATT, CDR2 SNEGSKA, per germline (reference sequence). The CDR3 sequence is CSVRGYQDTQYF. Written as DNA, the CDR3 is TGCAGTGTACGCGGCTACCAGGATACGCAGTATTTT.

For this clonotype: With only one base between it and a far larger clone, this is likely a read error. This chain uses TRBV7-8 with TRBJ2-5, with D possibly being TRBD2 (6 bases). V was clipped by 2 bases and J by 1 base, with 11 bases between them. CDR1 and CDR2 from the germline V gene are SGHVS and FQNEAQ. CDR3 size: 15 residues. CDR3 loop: CASSLRVGGQETQYF. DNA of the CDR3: TGTGCCAGCAGCTTAAGGGTGGGAGGCCAAGAGACCCAGTACTTC.

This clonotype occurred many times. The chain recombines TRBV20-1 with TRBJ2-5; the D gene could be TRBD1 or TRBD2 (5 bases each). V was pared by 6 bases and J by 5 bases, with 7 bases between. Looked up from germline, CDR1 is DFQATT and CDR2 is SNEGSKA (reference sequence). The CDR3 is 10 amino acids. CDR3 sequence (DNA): TGCAGTGCGGGGGAGGAGACCCAGTACTTC. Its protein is CSAGEETQYF.

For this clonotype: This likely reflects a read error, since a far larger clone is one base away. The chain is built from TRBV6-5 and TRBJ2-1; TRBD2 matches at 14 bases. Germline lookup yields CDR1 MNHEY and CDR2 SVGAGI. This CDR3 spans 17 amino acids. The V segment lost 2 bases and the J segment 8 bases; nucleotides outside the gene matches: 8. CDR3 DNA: TGTGCCAGCAGTTACGGGACTAGCGGGAGTGAGGTCGATGAGCAGTTCTTC. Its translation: CASSYGTSGSEVDEQFF.

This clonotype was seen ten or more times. CDR3 coding DNA: TGTGCCAGCAGCTTGGGAAGACCGGGACAGAGCCTTCGTCAGCCCCAGCATTTT. Amino acids: CASSLGRPGQSLRQPQHF. This chain links TRBV5-8 with TRBJ1-5; 7 nucleotides line up with TRBD1. Trimming removed 0 bases from V and 6 bases from J; junction bases left unmatched: 15. This CDR3 contains 18 residues. Germline V gene data show CDR1 as SGHTS and CDR2 as YDEGEE.

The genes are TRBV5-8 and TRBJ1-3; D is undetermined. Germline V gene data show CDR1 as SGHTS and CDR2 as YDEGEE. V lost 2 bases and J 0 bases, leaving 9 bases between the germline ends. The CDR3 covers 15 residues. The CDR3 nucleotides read TGTGCCAGCAGCTTCTGGGCGGTCTCTGGAAACACCATATATTTT. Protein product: CASSFWAVSGNTIYF.

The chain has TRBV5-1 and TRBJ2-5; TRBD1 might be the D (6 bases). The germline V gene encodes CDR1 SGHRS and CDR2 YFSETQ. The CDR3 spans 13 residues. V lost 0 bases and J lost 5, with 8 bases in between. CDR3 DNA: TGCGCCAGCAGCTTGGGGGGGCTGGAGACCCAGTACTTC. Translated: CASSLGGLETQYF.

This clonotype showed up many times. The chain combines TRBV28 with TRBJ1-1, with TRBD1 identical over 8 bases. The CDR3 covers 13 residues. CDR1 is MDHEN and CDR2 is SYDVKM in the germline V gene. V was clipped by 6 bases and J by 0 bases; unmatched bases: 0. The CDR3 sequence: CASRDRVNTEAFF. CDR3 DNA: TGTGCCAGCAGGGACAGGGTGAACACTGAAGCTTTCTTT.

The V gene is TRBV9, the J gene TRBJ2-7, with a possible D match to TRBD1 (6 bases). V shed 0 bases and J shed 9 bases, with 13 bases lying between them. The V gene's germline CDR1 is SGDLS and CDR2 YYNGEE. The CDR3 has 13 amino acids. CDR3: CASSVVPEGGQYF. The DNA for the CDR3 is TGTGCCAGCAGCGTAGTCCCGGAAGGGGGGCAGTACTTC.

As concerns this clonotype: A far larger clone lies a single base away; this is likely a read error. The CDR3, as DNA: TGTGCCAGCAGCGTAGGACTAGAGGGGGGGACGGACACCGGGGAGCTGTTTTTT. Amino acids: CASSVGLEGGTDTGELFF. This chain uses TRBV11-2 with TRBJ2-2, with a weak D call TRBD2 (7 bases). The CDR3 contains 18 residues. The V and J ends lost 5 bases and 3 bases respectively, with 22 bases between them. Germline lookup yields CDR1 SGHAT and CDR2 FQNNGV.

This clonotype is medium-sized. Here the CDR3 reads CATSDTRGHGRETQYF. The CDR3 bases are TGTGCCACCAGTGATACCCGCGGCCACGGCCGGGAGACCCAGTACTTC. The V and J genes are TRBV24-1 and TRBJ2-5; D gene unclear. CDR1 is KGHDR, CDR2 SFDVKD, per germline. CDR3 size: 16 residues. Trimming stripped 3 bases from V and 5 bases from J, with 18 bases between.

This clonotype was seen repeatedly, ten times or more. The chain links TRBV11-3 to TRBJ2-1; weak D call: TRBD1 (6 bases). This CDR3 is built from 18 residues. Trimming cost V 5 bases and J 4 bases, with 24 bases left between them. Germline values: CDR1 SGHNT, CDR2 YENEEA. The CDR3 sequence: CASSPYETGFGSYNEQFF. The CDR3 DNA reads TGTGCCAGCAGCCCATATGAAACAGGGTTCGGTAGTTACAATGAGCAGTTCTTC.

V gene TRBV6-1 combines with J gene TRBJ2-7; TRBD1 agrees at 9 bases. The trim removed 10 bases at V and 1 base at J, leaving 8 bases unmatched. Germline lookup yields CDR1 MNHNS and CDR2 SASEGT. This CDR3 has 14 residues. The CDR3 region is CATTQDRGSYEQYF. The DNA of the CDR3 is TGTGCCACTACTCAGGACAGGGGTTCCTACGAGCAGTACTTC.

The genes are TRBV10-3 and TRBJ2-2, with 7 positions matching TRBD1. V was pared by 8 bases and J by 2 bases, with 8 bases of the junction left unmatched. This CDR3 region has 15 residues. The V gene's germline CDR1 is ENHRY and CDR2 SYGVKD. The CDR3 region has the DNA TGTGCCATCCGGGTGAACAGGGGAAACACCGGGGAGCTGTTTTTT. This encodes CAIRVNRGNTGELFF.

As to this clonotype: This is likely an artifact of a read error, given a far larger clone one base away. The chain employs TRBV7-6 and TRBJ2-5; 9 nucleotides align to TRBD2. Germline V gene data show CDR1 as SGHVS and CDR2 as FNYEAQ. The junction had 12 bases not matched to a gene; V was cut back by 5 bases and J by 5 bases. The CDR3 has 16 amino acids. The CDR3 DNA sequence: TGTGCCAGCAGCCCCGGGACTAGCTGGAGTGGTGAGACCCAGTACTTC. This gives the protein CASSPGTSWSGETQYF.

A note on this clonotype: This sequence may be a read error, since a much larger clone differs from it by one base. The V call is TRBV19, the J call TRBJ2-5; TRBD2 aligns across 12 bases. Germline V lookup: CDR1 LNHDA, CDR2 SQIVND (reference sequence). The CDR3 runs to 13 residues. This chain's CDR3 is CASSTWTSGTSFF. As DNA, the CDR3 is TGTGCCAGTAGCACCTGGACTAGCGGGACCTCGTTCTTC.

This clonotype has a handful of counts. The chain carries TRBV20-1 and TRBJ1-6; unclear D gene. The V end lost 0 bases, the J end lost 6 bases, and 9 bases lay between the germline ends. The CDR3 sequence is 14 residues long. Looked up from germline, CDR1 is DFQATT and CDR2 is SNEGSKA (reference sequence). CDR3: CSARETASNSPLHF. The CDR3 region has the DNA TGCAGTGCTAGAGAAACAGCCTCTAATTCACCCCTCCACTTT.

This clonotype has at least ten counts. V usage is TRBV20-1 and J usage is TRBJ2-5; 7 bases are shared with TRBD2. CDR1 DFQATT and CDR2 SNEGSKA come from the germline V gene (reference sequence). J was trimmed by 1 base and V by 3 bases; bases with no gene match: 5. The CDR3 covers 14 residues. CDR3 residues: CSASVSGFQETQYF. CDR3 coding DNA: TGCAGTGCTAGCGTTAGCGGGTTCCAAGAGACCCAGTACTTC.

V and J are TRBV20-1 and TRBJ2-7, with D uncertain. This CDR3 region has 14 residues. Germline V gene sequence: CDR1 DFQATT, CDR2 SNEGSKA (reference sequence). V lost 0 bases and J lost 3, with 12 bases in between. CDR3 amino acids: CSARDRIYRYEQYF. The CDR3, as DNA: TGCAGTGCTAGAGATCGTATATATCGCTACGAGCAGTACTTC.

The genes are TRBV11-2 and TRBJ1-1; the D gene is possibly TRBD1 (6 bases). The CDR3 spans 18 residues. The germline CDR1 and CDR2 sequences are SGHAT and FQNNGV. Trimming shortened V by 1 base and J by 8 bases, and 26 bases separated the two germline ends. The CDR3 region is CASSLALGGLNVITEAFF. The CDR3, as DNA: TGTGCCAGCAGCTTAGCCCTGGGGGGGCTGAATGTGATAACGGAAGCTTTCTTT.

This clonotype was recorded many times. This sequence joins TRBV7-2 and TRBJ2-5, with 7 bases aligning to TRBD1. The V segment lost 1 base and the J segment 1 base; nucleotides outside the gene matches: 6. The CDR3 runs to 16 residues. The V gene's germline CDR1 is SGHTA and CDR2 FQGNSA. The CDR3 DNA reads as TGTGCCAGCAGCTTAGAGAGGGACAGCCTCCAAGAGACCCAGTACTTC. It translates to CASSLERDSLQETQYF.